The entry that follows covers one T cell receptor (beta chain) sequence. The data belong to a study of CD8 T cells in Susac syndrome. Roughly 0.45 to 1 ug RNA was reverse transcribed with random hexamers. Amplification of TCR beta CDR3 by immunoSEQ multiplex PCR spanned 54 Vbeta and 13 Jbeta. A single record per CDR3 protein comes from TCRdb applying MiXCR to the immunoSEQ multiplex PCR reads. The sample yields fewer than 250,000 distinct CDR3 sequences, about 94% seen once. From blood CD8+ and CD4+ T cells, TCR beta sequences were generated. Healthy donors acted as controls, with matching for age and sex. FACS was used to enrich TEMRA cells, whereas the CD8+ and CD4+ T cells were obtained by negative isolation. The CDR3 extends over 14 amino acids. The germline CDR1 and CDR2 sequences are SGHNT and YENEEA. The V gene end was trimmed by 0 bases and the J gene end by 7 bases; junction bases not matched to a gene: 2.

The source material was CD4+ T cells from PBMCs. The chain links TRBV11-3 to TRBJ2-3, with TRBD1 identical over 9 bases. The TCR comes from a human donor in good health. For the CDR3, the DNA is TGTGCCAGCAGCTTAGAAGGACAGGGGTATACGCAGTATTTT. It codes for CASSLEGQGYTQYF.